This TCR beta chain was identified in a study of shared clonotypes between healthy human individuals. On the study more broadly: Researchers assigned three CD4 naive, three CD4 memory, two CD8 naive and one CD8 memory plate to each donor.

Per the germline V gene, CDR1 is MRHNA and CDR2 is SNTAGT. This CDR3 contains 14 residues. Trimming cost V 5 bases and J 5 bases; bases outside gene matches: 3. On this clone: The antigen is not known.

The study, taken as a whole, reports: How much donors shared clonotypes was expected to be affected by sequencing depth. The study found lower generation probabilities in non-shared clonotypes than in those shared by all four donors. When naive CD4 clonotypes were compared across a handful of donors, 4% to 5.5% were shared.

The method was immunoSEQ multiplex PCR; TCRdb's version includes in-frame clones alone and lacks a portion of them. The table lists 2,500,000 or so clones, more than 85% of them singletons. This sequence was found in a man between 18 and 35 years old in good health. Some clones in this sample may be carry-over from other donors' samples. V usage is TRBV6-4 and J usage is TRBJ1-6, with 7 nucleotides matching TRBD1. Sequencing used naive CD4+ T cells from PBMCs. Subset noted: CD45RA+ positively selected. CDR3 loop: CASSPTGNNSPLHF. Written as DNA, the CDR3 is TGTGCCAGCAGTCCGACAGGGAATAATTCACCCCTCCACTTT.